This T cell receptor beta chain was sequenced during a study of cytomegalovirus exposure and HLA in healthy donors. Study outcomes and limitations: Most subjects' HLA-A and HLA-B alleles were reportedly predicted from TCR beta sequences.

PCR primers comprised 60 Vbeta and 13 Jbeta primers. Using immunoSEQ multiplex PCR, the repertoire was profiled, and TCRdb retains in-frame clones only, with some absent. There are some 140,000 clones in the sample; 60% to 75% occur only once, and less than 3.5% lies in the top ten. The V and J ends lost 7 bases and 1 base respectively, with 10 bases between them. The germline CDR1 and CDR2 sequences are SGHTA and FQGTGA. The CDR3 totals 14 residues. About this clone: Its matching antigen is unknown.

This sequence was found in a man between 18 and 35 years old in good health and CMV-seronegative. This chain links TRBV7-3 with TRBJ2-2; no clear D. The specimen sequenced was PBMCs. CDR3 in amino acids: CASTTPGNTGELFF. CDR3 coding DNA: TGTGCCAGCACCACCCCGGGGAACACCGGGGAGCTGTTTTTT. Drawing the rest from reference TRBV7-3 and TRBJ2-2, the complete variable domain is GAGVSQTPSNKVTEKGKYVELRCDPISGHTALYWYRQSLGQGPEFLIYFQGTGAADDSGLPNDRFFAVRPEGSVSTLKIQRTERGDSAVYLCASTTPGNTGELFFGEGSRLTVL.